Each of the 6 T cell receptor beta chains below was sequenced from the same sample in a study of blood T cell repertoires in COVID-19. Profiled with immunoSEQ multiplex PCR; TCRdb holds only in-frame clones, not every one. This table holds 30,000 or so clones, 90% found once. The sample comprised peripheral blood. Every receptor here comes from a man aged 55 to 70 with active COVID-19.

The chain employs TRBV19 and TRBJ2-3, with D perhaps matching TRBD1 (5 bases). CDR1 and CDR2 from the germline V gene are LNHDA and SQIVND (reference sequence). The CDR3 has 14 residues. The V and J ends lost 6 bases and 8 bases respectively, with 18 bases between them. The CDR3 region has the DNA TGTGCCAGTAGCAGGACACTCAGGAGTGGTACGCAGTATTTT. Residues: CASSRTLRSGTQYF.

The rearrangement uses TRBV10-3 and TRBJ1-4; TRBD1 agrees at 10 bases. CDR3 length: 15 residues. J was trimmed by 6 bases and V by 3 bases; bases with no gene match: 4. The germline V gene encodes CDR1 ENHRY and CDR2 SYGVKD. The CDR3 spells CAISDPGTGDEKLFF. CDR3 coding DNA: TGTGCCATCAGTGACCCCGGGACAGGGGATGAAAAACTGTTTTTT.

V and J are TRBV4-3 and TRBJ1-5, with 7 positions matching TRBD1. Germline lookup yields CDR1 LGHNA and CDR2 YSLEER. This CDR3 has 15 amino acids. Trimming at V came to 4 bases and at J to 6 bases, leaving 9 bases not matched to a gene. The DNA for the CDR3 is TGCGCCAGCAGCCCGTGGTGGCAGGGGGGTCAGCCCCAGCATTTT. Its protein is CASSPWWQGGQPQHF.

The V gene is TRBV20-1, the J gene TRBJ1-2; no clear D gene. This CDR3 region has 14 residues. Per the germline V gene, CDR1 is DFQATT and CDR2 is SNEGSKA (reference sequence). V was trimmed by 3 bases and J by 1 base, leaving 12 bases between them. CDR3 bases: TGCAGTGCTAGTAACCAGGAACTTAACTATGGCTACACCTTC. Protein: CSASNQELNYGYTF.

CDR3 sequence reads: CASSWEGNTEAFF. For the CDR3, the DNA is TGTGCCAGCAGTTGGGAGGGGAACACTGAAGCTTTCTTT. The gene calls are TRBV27 and TRBJ1-1; D not certain. V was clipped by 4 bases and J by 1 base, with 7 bases between them. Per the germline V gene, CDR1 is MNHEY and CDR2 is SMNVEV (reference sequence). There are 13 residues in the CDR3.

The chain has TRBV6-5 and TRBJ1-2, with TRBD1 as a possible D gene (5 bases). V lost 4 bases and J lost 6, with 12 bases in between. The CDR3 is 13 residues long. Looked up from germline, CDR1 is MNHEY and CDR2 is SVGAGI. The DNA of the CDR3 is TGTGCCAGCAGTTCCCACCAGGGAAATGGCTACACCTTC. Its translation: CASSSHQGNGYTF.